This passage covers 14 T cell receptor beta chains from one sample sequenced in a study of cytomegalovirus exposure and HLA in healthy donors. PCR was performed using 60 Vbeta and 13 Jbeta primers. The protocol was immunoSEQ multiplex PCR, while the TCRdb copy is restricted to in-frame clones and leaves out a portion. Of 150,000 to 200,000 clones in the sample, roughly 80% were seen once. The sample comprised PBMCs. The receptor set was obtained from a male donor in good health and CMV-seropositive.

The DNA for the CDR3 is TGTGCCACCAGCGTAGGGACAGGGGACACCGGGGAGCTGTTTTTT. Translated: CATSVGTGDTGELFF. V usage is TRBV15 and J usage is TRBJ2-2, with TRBD1 matching over 10 bases. CDR1 and CDR2 from the germline V gene are LNHNV and YYDKDF (reference sequence). The trim removed 5 bases at V and 3 bases at J, leaving 3 bases unmatched. The CDR3 is made up of 15 amino acids.

This rearrangement joins TRBV10-3 to TRBJ1-1, with D maybe TRBD1 (5 bases). The CDR3 is 15 amino acids. Trimming stripped 0 bases from V and 7 bases from J, with 15 bases between. Germline assignment: CDR1 ENHRY and CDR2 SYGVKD. Here the CDR3 DNA reads TGTGCCATCAGTGAGTCGACAGCTTGGTCAGATGAAGCTTTCTTT. Translation gives CAISESTAWSDEAFF.

This chain joins TRBV6-5 and TRBJ1-3; 8 positions match TRBD1. The J segment lost 4 bases and the V segment lost 8 bases, leaving 10 bases of the junction unmatched. The CDR3 consists of 15 residues. CDR1 and CDR2 (germline): MNHEY, SVGAGI. The CDR3 reads CASSLQGGTGNTIYF. For the CDR3, the DNA is TGTGCCAGCTCCTTACAGGGGGGAACCGGAAACACCATATATTTT.

As to this clone: The same CDR3 can be traced to other DNA sequences in this sample. For the CDR3, the DNA is TGTGCCAGCAGTTTAGCGGGGGGGGCAGATACGCAGTATTTT. Its protein is CASSLAGGADTQYF. The V and J genes are TRBV28 and TRBJ2-3; TRBD2 agrees at 9 bases. With V trimmed by 2 bases and J by 4 bases, 1 base remained unmatched. In germline, CDR1 is MDHEN, CDR2 SYDVKM. The CDR3 runs 14 residues.

This clone appeared a few times. This chain joins TRBV9 and TRBJ1-4; D gene unclear. The V end was cut by 4 bases, the J end by 8 bases, with 15 bases between. Germline CDR1 is SGDLS and CDR2 is YYNGEE. CDR3 length: 14 amino acids. CDR3 sequence: CASSPGWGDEKLFF. DNA of the CDR3: TGTGCCAGCAGCCCCGGTTGGGGAGACGAAAAACTGTTTTTT.

The chain carries TRBV6-4 and TRBJ2-7; TRBD2 agrees at 7 bases. V shed 4 bases, J shed 0 bases, and the junction held 12 bases outside the gene matches. Germline CDR1 MRHNA, CDR2 SNTAGT. CDR3 length: 17 residues. The chain's CDR3 is CASSGQGLSLSSYEQYF. The DNA for the CDR3 is TGTGCCAGCAGTGGGCAGGGACTATCCCTGAGCTCCTACGAGCAGTACTTC.

The chain recombines TRBV5-6 with TRBJ2-4; D may be TRBD2 (6 bases). CDR3 length equals 14 residues. V was shortened by 4 bases and J by 0 bases, with 8 bases between the two germline ends. Germline loops: CDR1 SGHDT, CDR2 YYEEEE. The CDR3 bases are TGTGCCAGCAGCGGGACTTTAGCCAAAAACATTCAGTACTTC. Translating gives CASSGTLAKNIQYF. Complete variable domain (other parts from reference TRBV5-6 and TRBJ2-4): DAGVTQSPTHLIKTRGQQVTLRCSPKSGHDTVSWYQQALGQGPQFIFQYYEEEERQRGNFPDRFSGHQFPNYSSELNVNALLLGDSALYLCASSGTLAKNIQYFGAGTRLSVL.

The CDR3 DNA follows: TGTGCCAGTAGTCCAGGGGCTCTAGCCAAAAACATTCAGTACTTC. Its protein product is CASSPGALAKNIQYF. The V and J genes are TRBV19 and TRBJ2-4, with D perhaps matching TRBD1 (6 bases). V was clipped by 5 bases and J by 0 bases, with 11 bases between them. Germline lookup yields CDR1 LNHDA and CDR2 SQIVND (reference sequence). This CDR3 contains 15 residues. The full variable domain, in which reference TRBV19 and TRBJ2-4 provide the parts outside the CDR3, is DGGITQSPKYLFRKEGQNVTLSCEQNLNHDAMYWYRQDPGQGLRLIYYSQIVNDFQKGDIAEGYSVSREKKESFPLTVTSAQKNPTAFYLCASSPGALAKNIQYFGAGTRLSVL.

V is TRBV30 and J is TRBJ1-1; no reliable D call. CDR3 size: 12 residues. The ends were cut back, 1 base at V and 5 bases at J, with 8 bases in the middle. CDR1 is GTSNPN, CDR2 SVGIG, per germline (reference sequence). Here the CDR3 reads CAWSARWTEAFF. As DNA, the CDR3 is TGTGCCTGGAGTGCTCGGTGGACTGAAGCTTTCTTT. Full variable domain (remainder filled in from reference TRBV30 and TRBJ1-1): SQTIHQWPATLVQPVGSPLSLECTVEGTSNPNLYWYRQAAGRGLQLLFYSVGIGQISSEVPQNLSASRPQDRQFILSSKKLLLSDSGFYLCAWSARWTEAFFGQGTRLTVV.

The gene calls are TRBV19 and TRBJ2-1; D unresolved. This CDR3 is 14 amino acids long. CDR1 and CDR2 from the germline V gene are LNHDA and SQIVND (reference sequence). V was trimmed by 3 bases and J by 9 bases, leaving 15 bases between them. The CDR3 protein is CASSIALGLGEQFF. DNA of the CDR3: TGTGCCAGTAGTATCGCTCTAGGTTTGGGTGAGCAGTTCTTC.

On this clone itself: The junction shows a germline mismatch at one end, possibly a read error. V gene TRBV15 combines with J gene TRBJ1-1; D not certain. Germline V gene lookup returns CDR1 LNHNV and CDR2 YYDKDF (reference sequence). CDR3 size: 11 residues. CDR3 in amino acids: CATRGNSEAFF. The CDR3 coding sequence is TGTGCCACCAGGGGTAACAGTGAAGCTTTCTTT.

The rearrangement links TRBV18 to TRBJ2-7; possibly TRBD1 for D (5 bases). The V and J ends lost 1 base and 2 bases respectively, with 12 bases between them. Germline CDR1 and CDR2: KGHSH and LQKENI. The CDR3 consists of 15 residues. The CDR3 protein is CASSPRSGNTYEQYF. In nucleotides, the CDR3 is TGTGCCAGCTCACCACGTTCAGGGAACACCTACGAGCAGTACTTC.

This clone was counted only a few times. The genes are TRBV10-2 and TRBJ2-7; D gene ambiguous. The germline gives CDR1 WSHSY, CDR2 SAAADI. V was trimmed by 4 bases and J by 6 bases, leaving 4 bases between them. The CDR3 spans 10 residues. This CDR3 is CASSAGEQYF. In DNA form, the CDR3 reads TGCGCCAGCAGTGCCGGCGAGCAGTACTTC.

The chain has TRBV7-7 and TRBJ2-7; perhaps TRBD1 as D (6 bases). Trimming removed 2 bases at V and 5 bases at J, with 10 bases between. Germline lookup yields CDR1 SSHAT and CDR2 FNYEAQ (reference sequence). This CDR3 has 13 amino acids. The CDR3 protein is CASSLSGDHEQYF. CDR3 DNA: TGTGCCAGCAGCTTATCAGGGGACCACGAGCAGTACTTC.